One and the same sample provided the 16 T cell receptor beta chains below, sequenced in a study of neoadjuvant anti-PD-1 for oral cavity cancer. Stated time point: after neoadjuvant nivolumab, at surgical resection. Data came from immunoSEQ multiplex PCR; TCRdb stores just in-frame clones and leaves some out. The sample has around 5,300 clones; 50% to 60% are singletons. Here the sequenced sample was tumor tissue, taken after nivolumab (anti-PD-1) treatment. The receptors here all came from a person aged 35-79 years with oral cavity squamous cell carcinoma.

The V and J genes are TRBV6-6 and TRBJ2-5; tentatively, D is TRBD2 (5 bases). V was trimmed by 6 bases and J by 1 base, leaving 15 bases between them. The CDR3 runs to 15 residues. Germline V CDR1 and CDR2: MNHNY, SVGAGI (reference sequence). The CDR3 DNA follows: TGTGCCAGCAGCTCCCCACTAGTCCTCCAAGAGACCCAGTACTTC. Protein sequence: CASSSPLVLQETQYF.

The chain carries TRBV19 and TRBJ1-4; 7 nucleotides line up with TRBD1. The CDR3 is 14 residues long. The germline CDR1 and CDR2 sequences are LNHDA and SQIVND (reference sequence). The junction had 7 bases not matched to a gene; V was cut back by 4 bases and J by 8 bases. As DNA, the CDR3 is TGTGCCAGTAGTAGTCCGGGACAGACCGAAAAACTGTTTTTT. It translates to CASSSPGQTEKLFF. Supplemented by reference TRBV19 and TRBJ1-4, the full variable domain reads DGGITQSPKYLFRKEGQNVTLSCEQNLNHDAMYWYRQDPGQGLRLIYYSQIVNDFQKGDIAEGYSVSREKKESFPLTVTSAQKNPTAFYLCASSSPGQTEKLFFGSGTQLSVL.

V usage is TRBV10-3 and J usage is TRBJ2-4, with D perhaps matching TRBD1 (5 bases). Germline V CDR1 and CDR2: ENHRY, SYGVKD. V gave up 0 bases and J gave up 4 bases, with 10 bases separating them. The CDR3 runs to 15 residues. The CDR3 DNA sequence: TGTGCCATCAGTGAGTCGACGACAGTTAAAAACATTCAGTACTTC. The encoded protein is CAISESTTVKNIQYF.

This chain links TRBV10-3 with TRBJ2-5; 7 bases map to TRBD2. The CDR3 has 15 amino acids. The germline V gene has CDR1 ENHRY and CDR2 SYGVKD. V shed 0 bases and J 2 bases; nucleotides not matched to a gene: 3. CDR3 nucleotides: TGTGCCATCAGTGAGTCGCGCGGGAGACAAGAGACCCAGTACTTC. Protein: CAISESRGRQETQYF.

This clone was counted a few times. The chain uses TRBV7-8 and TRBJ1-5; TRBD1 aligns across 10 bases. The CDR3 is 14 residues long. Germline CDR1 reads SGHVS; CDR2 reads FQNEAQ. Trimming at V came to 5 bases and at J to 4 bases, leaving 2 bases not matched to a gene. The CDR3 region is CASSPGQGNQPQHF. The CDR3 region has the DNA TGTGCCAGCAGCCCGGGACAGGGGAATCAGCCCCAGCATTTT.

This clone has only one observation. The rearrangement joins TRBV5-1 to TRBJ2-7, with 8 bases that match TRBD1. V trimming: 4 bases; J trimming: 4 bases; junction bases outside the gene matches: 7. The length of the CDR3 is 14 residues. CDR1 and CDR2 from the germline V gene are SGHRS and YFSETQ. CDR3 region: CASSQQGEKYEQYF. For the CDR3, the DNA is TGCGCCAGCAGCCAACAGGGGGAGAAGTACGAGCAGTACTTC.

This chain connects TRBV5-5 to TRBJ1-2; D uncertain. The V and J ends lost 4 bases and 8 bases respectively, with 12 bases between them. The CDR3 is made up of 12 amino acids. Germline CDR1 SGHKS, CDR2 YYEKEE (reference sequence). The CDR3 DNA is TGTGCCAGCAGCCTTACAGCGAGAGGCTACACCTTC. It specifies CASSLTARGYTF.

The gene calls are TRBV29-1 and TRBJ1-2; 7 bases fit TRBD1. Germline CDR1 SQVTM, CDR2 ANQGSEA. The CDR3 runs 13 residues. Trimming took 1 base from V and 8 from J; bases not matched to a gene: 7. The CDR3 protein is CSVEGRGGRGYTF. CDR3 DNA sequence: TGCAGCGTTGAAGGCAGGGGGGGACGGGGCTACACCTTC.

In its sample, this clone was seen once. The rearrangement links TRBV30 to TRBJ2-2; either TRBD1 or TRBD2 may fit D (5 bases each). The CDR3 extends over 14 amino acids. From germline, CDR1 is GTSNPN and CDR2 SVGIG (reference sequence). V was clipped by 0 bases and J by 6 bases, with 11 bases between them. CDR3 coding DNA: TGTGCCTGGAGTGTTGCGAGGGGATCCGGGGAGCTGTTTTTT. Its translation: CAWSVARGSGELFF.

This clone counts as large (0.1 to 1%). The chain joins TRBV2 to TRBJ1-1; D is uncertain. Germline assignment: CDR1 SNHLY and CDR2 FYNNEI. The CDR3 extends over 11 amino acids. Trimming pared 4 bases from V and 10 bases from J, leaving 10 bases between. For the CDR3, the DNA is TGTGCCAGCAGTGGAGGGCAGTCAGCTTTCTTT. Protein product: CASSGGQSAFF.

The rearrangement joins TRBV6-6 to TRBJ1-5, with no clear D. V was pared by 7 bases and J by 4 bases, with 11 bases between. CDR3 length: 13 residues. The germline V gene has CDR1 MNHNY and CDR2 SVGAGI (reference sequence). The CDR3 spells CASTPGGNQPQHF. The DNA for the CDR3 is TGTGCCAGCACCCCGGGAGGGAATCAGCCCCAGCATTTT.

The chain has TRBV5-1 and TRBJ2-7; 10 nucleotides align to TRBD2. CDR3 length equals 16 residues. The germline V gene encodes CDR1 SGHRS and CDR2 YFSETQ. The junction had 3 bases not matched to a gene; V was cut back by 0 bases and J by 0 bases. CDR3 loop: CASSLDSGGTSYEQYF. The CDR3 DNA is TGCGCCAGCAGCTTGGATAGCGGGGGGACCTCCTACGAGCAGTACTTC.

The genes are TRBV15 and TRBJ1-3; D may be TRBD1 (5 bases). V lost 1 base and J lost 7, with 11 bases in between. Germline CDR1 LNHNV, CDR2 YYDKDF (reference sequence). The CDR3 length is 14 residues. CDR3 coding DNA: TGTGCCACCAGCAGAGTCGGGGGGAAGAACACCATATATTTT. Translating it yields CATSRVGGKNTIYF.

The chain couples TRBV9 to TRBJ2-2, with D possibly being TRBD2 (6 bases). The ends were cut back, 4 bases at V and 4 bases at J, with 14 bases in the middle. The CDR3 is 15 residues long. Germline values: CDR1 SGDLS, CDR2 YYNGEE. The CDR3 coding sequence is TGTGCCAGCAGCTCCCCCGCTAGCGTCACCGGGGAGCTGTTTTTT. Protein: CASSSPASVTGELFF.

The rearrangement links TRBV10-3 to TRBJ1-6, with TRBD1 matching 8 bases. This CDR3 contains 15 residues. CDR1 and CDR2 from the germline V gene are ENHRY and SYGVKD. The junction had 8 bases not matched to a gene; V was cut back by 9 bases and J by 4 bases. DNA for the CDR3: TGTGCCATTGGGGACAGGACTAATTATAATTCACCCCTCCACTTT. This sequence encodes CAIGDRTNYNSPLHF.

This clone has just one count. CDR3 in DNA: TGTGCCAGCAGCATATATTTGGAGGCGTTGAAAGGGGGCCGCGAGCAGTACTTC. This translates into CASSIYLEALKGGREQYF. This chain links TRBV21-1 with TRBJ2-7; the table's TRBD1 call for D was not verified on the DNA. TRBV21-1 is annotated as a pseudogene. The CDR3 has 18 residues.